This TCR beta chain was recovered during a study of shared clonotypes between healthy human individuals. This clone appeared once. As yet, its antigen is unknown. General study points: What limited the represented genetic and exposure-history diversity was the small number of donors.

TCRdb keeps only in-frame clones here, not all; method: immunoSEQ multiplex PCR. The data show over 2 million clones, around 92% seen once. V shed 5 bases and J 3 bases; nucleotides not matched to a gene: 7. This CDR3 spans 15 amino acids. Germline CDR1 is SGHTA and CDR2 is FQGTGA. CD4+ cells underwent separation, giving CD45RA+ naive and CD45RA-negative memory subsets. The sample was naive CD4+ T cells from PBMCs. Specified subset: CD45RA+ positively selected. The chain joins TRBV7-3 to TRBJ2-4, with 7 nucleotides matching TRBD1. This receptor was identified in a man in his late teens or twenties in good health. Some clones in this sample may be carry-over from other donors' samples. CDR3 bases: TGTGCCAGCAGCCCCCAGACAGGGATCAAAAACATTCAGTACTTC. Protein sequence: CASSPQTGIKNIQYF.